This TCR beta chain was profiled in a study of molecular identifiers for immune sequencing clone quantification. Study conclusions and caveats: Identical barcode-sharing TCR molecules could lead to underestimated sizes for highly expanded clones.

TCRdb re-analysed the PCR reads in MiXCR, keeping a single row per CDR3 protein. Among about half a million distinct CDR3 sequences listed, about 26% were seen once. This clonotype was seen repeatedly, ten times or more. Its matching antigen is unknown. The CDR3 has 17 amino acids. Germline CDR1 is WSHSY and CDR2 is SAAADI. The V end lost 1 base, the J end lost 0 bases, and 14 bases lay between the germline ends. The receptor was derived from a human donor in good health. Some libraries in this study had Jurkat cell RNA spiked in. The sample was naive CD8+ T cells from blood, with Jurkat cell RNA spiked in. The subset: FACS-sorted CD8+CD4-CCR7+CD45RA+ naive T cells. The V gene is TRBV10-2, the J gene TRBJ2-3, with no clear D. The CDR3 DNA reads as TGCGCCAGCAGTGAGTTCGGGTGGCAGATTAGCACAGATACGCAGTATTTT. Amino acid sequence: CASSEFGWQISTDTQYF.